These T cell receptor beta chains were read from a single sample in a study of Graves' ophthalmopathy and Graves' hyperthyroidism. From the multiplex PCR reads, TCRdb called clonotypes with MiXCR, one entry per CDR3 protein. The table lists approximately 500,000 distinct CDR3 sequences, 13% to 15% of them singletons. Sample: blood. These receptors all come from a woman aged 30 to 39 with Graves' ophthalmopathy. The conserved cysteine and the conserved F or W are not part of the CDR3 here.

V gene	J gene	CDR3 protein
TRBV6-1	TRBJ2-7	ASSESSVVGA
TRBV28	TRBJ2-5	ASSLDRTEFRETQY
TRBV28	TRBJ2-5	ASSLPLTSLTETQY
TRBV28	TRBJ1-1	ASSLSRDRHSNTEAF
TRBV3-1	TRBJ2-7	ASSQVASGIYEQY
TRBV5-1	TRBJ1-1	ASSLAEGVNTEAF
TRBV6-5	TRBJ1-5	ASSADIQGGRQPQH
TRBV19	TRBJ2-7	ASSAGPSSYEQY
TRBV30	TRBJ1-2	AWSEVGARGYT
TRBV12-3/TRBV12-4	TRBJ2-5	ASSTPQGFLVESQY
TRBV5-5	TRBJ1-1	ASNFGIDSEAF
TRBV28	TRBJ1-1	ASSLLGVNTEAF
TRBV5-6	TRBJ2-5	ASSWEEKETQY
TRBV2	TRBJ1-2	ASSPDRGIYGYT
TRBV28	TRBJ2-2	ASSLNALAGELF
TRBV24-1	TRBJ2-2	ATSGTGTGRTGELF
TRBV5-1	TRBJ1-6	ASSAGDSPLH
TRBV10-1	TRBJ2-7	ASSPGRDGDYEQY
TRBV4-1	TRBJ1-4	ASSQAGGSNEKLF
TRBV30	TRBJ2-2	AWRLIRGFTGELF
TRBV15	TRBJ2-7	ATSTWTGEQY
TRBV5-1	TRBJ2-7	ASSLGQGTSYEQY
TRBV28	TRBJ2-2	ASSSGGGELF
TRBV20-1	TRBJ2-7	SARAELTYEQY
TRBV10-2	TRBJ2-7	ASSFGTGDEQY
TRBV10-3	TRBJ2-7	AISEPMTGSGYEQY
TRBV6-1	TRBJ2-7	ASSEGQSPYEQY
TRBV28	TRBJ1-6	ASMADNSPLH
TRBV5-1	TRBJ1-2	ASRTGGESGYT
TRBV29-1	TRBJ2-1	SVRTSGRGFSYNEQF
TRBV10-3	TRBJ2-1	AISESWGGDYRNEQF
TRBV6-2/TRBV6-3	TRBJ1-5	ASGRGGYNQPQH
TRBV27	TRBJ1-5	ASSSRGRGTNQPQH
TRBV5-1	TRBJ2-7	ASRYRTGLGEQY
TRBV10-3	TRBJ2-7	AVSLQGKEQY
TRBV28	TRBJ1-2	ASRLFGTGSYGYT
TRBV7-8	TRBJ2-7	ASSLARPWEQY
TRBV7-2	TRBJ1-1	ASSFGQRVNTEAF
TRBV11-2	TRBJ2-3	ASSFLEFGDADTQY
TRBV20-1	TRBJ2-7	SADNRDSSSYEQY
TRBV15	TRBJ2-5	ATSSDPPGQETQY
TRBV28	TRBJ2-7	AIGSSRYEQY
TRBV12-3/TRBV12-4	TRBJ2-2	ASSVRGIGNTGELF
TRBV2	TRBJ2-7	ASSAGQGPRHEQY
TRBV15	TRBJ1-1	ATSRDRTGQGTEAF
TRBV12-3/TRBV12-4	TRBJ1-2	ASSLESGYGYT
TRBV12-3/TRBV12-4	TRBJ2-2	ASTASGRGGAGELF
TRBV11-2	TRBJ1-2	ASSLDRRHNGYT
TRBV11-2	TRBJ2-6	ASSLGEGAGTPLT
TRBV6-1	TRBJ1-6	ASRTEGSYNSPLH
TRBV18	TRBJ1-1	ASSPRDVLNTEAF
TRBV7-6	TRBJ2-5	ASSLVGGAGETQY
TRBV9	TRBJ1-5	ASSPGGVGNQPQH
TRBV13	TRBJ1-1	ASDSQGLGDTEAF
TRBV14	TRBJ2-7	ASSRSSTYEQY